A single sample is the source of the 17 T cell receptor beta chains below, sequenced in a study of cytomegalovirus exposure and HLA in healthy donors. PCR involved 60 Vbeta and 13 Jbeta primers. Libraries were prepared by immunoSEQ multiplex PCR; TCRdb keeps only in-frame clonotypes and omits some of them. The repertoire holds more than 85,000 clones, with around four fifths as singletons. Specimen: PBMCs. Receptor source: a woman in her sixties or seventies in good health and CMV-seropositive.

The chain carries TRBV7-9 and TRBJ1-2; 9 positions match TRBD1. CDR3 size: 15 residues. Germline loops: CDR1 SEHNR, CDR2 FQNEAQ (reference sequence). V trimming: 5 bases; J trimming: 7 bases; junction bases outside the gene matches: 11. This CDR3 reads CASSREGGTGLGYTF. In DNA, the CDR3 is TGTGCCAGCAGCAGGGAAGGGGGGACAGGGCTTGGCTACACCTTC.

V usage is TRBV9 and J usage is TRBJ2-3; 7 bases are a match to TRBD1. J lost 0 bases, V lost 4 bases, and 8 bases had no gene match. This CDR3 has 16 residues. Germline values: CDR1 SGDLS, CDR2 YYNGEE. CDR3 bases: TGTGCCAGCAGCCCCGCAAGACAGGGAAGCACAGATACGCAGTATTTT. Residues: CASSPARQGSTDTQYF.

Note on this clone: The junction shows a germline mismatch at one end, possibly a read error. The J gene is TRBJ2-7, the V gene TRBV7-9, with 7 bases lining up with TRBD2. This CDR3 is built from 14 residues. Germline CDR1 SEHNR, CDR2 FQNEAQ (reference sequence). The CDR3 nucleotides read TGTTCCAGCAGCCACACGGGGGGTTCCTACGAGCAGTACTTC. Protein: CSSSHTGGSYEQYF.

The CDR3 spells CSPRGLAGEGKETQYF. DNA for the CDR3: TGCAGCCCAAGGGGCCTTGCGGGAGAGGGAAAAGAGACCCAGTACTTC. V gene TRBV29-1 combines with J gene TRBJ2-5; 7 nucleotides match TRBD2. J lost 3 bases, V lost 8 bases, and 18 bases had no gene match. The V gene's germline CDR1 is SQVTM and CDR2 ANQGSEA. The CDR3 length is 16 residues.

On this clone: Likely a read error: the CDR3 ends without its conserved phenylalanine or tryptophan. The limits of the CDR3 on the DNA are not certain, so only TCRdb's listed CDR3 is given. The V gene is TRBV18, the J gene TRBJ1-1; no DNA check was done on the table's D call, TRBD1. Germline V gene lookup returns CDR1 KGHSH and CDR2 LQKENI. The CDR3 numbers 14 amino acids, ends counted. CDR3 protein: CASSPQIGRQGVIL.

CDR3 sequence: CASSGLAGVEQYF. The DNA of the CDR3 is TGTGCCAGCAGTGGACTAGCGGGAGTCGAGCAGTACTTC. This chain links TRBV6-5 with TRBJ2-5; 13 bases align to TRBD2. Matching the DNA end better, TRBJ2-7 makes the J call doubtful. Germline V gene sequence: CDR1 MNHEY, CDR2 SVGAGI. The CDR3 extends over 13 amino acids.

J is TRBJ1-1 and V is TRBV19, with 7 bases matching TRBD1. CDR1 is LNHDA and CDR2 is SQIVND in the germline V gene (reference sequence). V trimming: 5 bases; J trimming: 2 bases; junction bases outside the gene matches: 8. This CDR3 has 15 residues. The DNA of the CDR3 is TGTGCCAGTAGTCTAGCAGGGGGTTTCAACACTGAAGCTTTCTTT. This translates into CASSLAGGFNTEAFF.

V gene TRBV5-4 combines with J gene TRBJ1-2; D unresolved. V was clipped by 5 bases and J by 3 bases, with 17 bases between them. Per germline, CDR1 SGHNT and CDR2 YYREEE (reference sequence). This CDR3 is built from 15 residues. The CDR3 here is CASRPNSRMDYGYTF. The CDR3 DNA sequence: TGTGCCAGCAGACCTAACAGTCGTATGGACTATGGCTACACCTTC.

The V call is TRBV7-2, the J call TRBJ2-7; D might be TRBD1 (6 bases). The CDR3 runs to 14 residues. Germline V gene data show CDR1 as SGHTA and CDR2 as FQGNSA. V was trimmed by 4 bases and J by 2 bases, leaving 12 bases between them. The CDR3 DNA sequence: TGTGCCAGCAGCTCTGGACAGACAGCCTACGAGCAGTACTTC. Translation gives CASSSGQTAYEQYF.

The V and J genes are TRBV11-2 and TRBJ1-2; TRBD1 aligns across 7 bases. The CDR3 runs to 15 residues. Unmatched junction bases numbered 9, after V lost 6 bases and J lost 2 bases. Germline loops: CDR1 SGHAT, CDR2 FQNNGV. The CDR3 sequence is CASRRIGTANYGYTF. The CDR3 DNA is TGTGCCAGCAGGCGGATCGGGACAGCCAACTATGGCTACACCTTC.

This sequence joins TRBV7-6 and TRBJ1-2; the D gene is possibly TRBD1 (5 bases). Looked up from germline, CDR1 is SGHVS and CDR2 is FNYEAQ. This CDR3 spans 14 amino acids. V lost 5 bases, J lost 7 bases, and 17 bases lay in between. The CDR3 spells CASSDLGPGSGYTF. DNA of the CDR3: TGTGCCAGCAGCGATTTAGGGCCAGGGTCTGGCTACACCTTC. Complete variable domain (other parts from reference TRBV7-6 and TRBJ1-2): GAGVSQSPRYKVTKRGQDVALRCDPISGHVSLYWYRQALGQGPEFLTYFNYEAQQDKSGLPNDRFSAERPEGSISTLTIQRTEQRDSAMYRCASSDLGPGSGYTFGSGTRLTVV.

This chain joins TRBV6-1 and TRBJ2-7; D perhaps matches TRBD1 (5 bases). This CDR3 contains 14 residues. The germline V gene has CDR1 MNHNS and CDR2 SASEGT. Between the trimmed V and J ends, which lost 7 bases and 3 bases, there was a span of 16 bases. CDR3 in DNA: TGTGCCAGCATAGTGGGGCAGGGCAACTACGAGCAGTACTTC. It encodes CASIVGQGNYEQYF.

This clone was seen more than once but under ten times. This sequence joins TRBV4-1 and TRBJ1-1; tentatively, D is TRBD1 (5 bases). Germline CDR1 and CDR2: MGHRA and YSYEKL. V dropped 5 bases and J dropped 1 base, with 8 bases sitting between them. There are 13 residues in the CDR3. The DNA of the CDR3 is TGCGCCAGCAGCAAAACAGGGAACACTGAAGCTTTCTTT. This gives the protein CASSKTGNTEAFF.

CDR3: CASSDRQGVTEAFF. DNA of the CDR3: TGTGCCAGCAGCGACAGACAGGGGGTCACTGAAGCTTTCTTT. The chain combines TRBV5-4 with TRBJ1-1, with 9 bases aligning to TRBD1. V shed 4 bases and J 4 bases; nucleotides not matched to a gene: 5. Germline V CDR1 and CDR2: SGHNT, YYREEE (reference sequence). The CDR3 runs to 14 residues.

The rearrangement uses TRBV28 and TRBJ1-1; 9 bases are a match to TRBD1. The germline CDR1 and CDR2 sequences are MDHEN and SYDVKM. J was trimmed by 3 bases and V by 3 bases; bases with no gene match: 2. The CDR3 length is 14 residues. CDR3 protein: CASSLGQGHTEAFF. CDR3 coding DNA: TGTGCCAGCAGTTTGGGACAGGGTCACACTGAAGCTTTCTTT. The full variable domain, rest sourced from reference TRBV28 and TRBJ1-1, is DVKVTQSSRYLVKRTGEKVFLECVQDMDHENMFWYRQDPGLGLRLIYFSYDVKMKEKGDIPEGYSVSREKKERFSLILESASTNQTSMYLCASSLGQGHTEAFFGQGTRLTVV.

This sequence joins TRBV5-1 and TRBJ2-4, with 10 bases matching TRBD2. CDR1 is SGHRS, CDR2 YFSETQ, per germline. The ends lost 4 bases at V and 6 bases at J; junction bases unmatched: 7. This CDR3 is 15 amino acids long. The CDR3 DNA sequence: TGCGCCAGCAGCCTGGAAATAGCGGGAGGAAACATTCAGTACTTC. It encodes CASSLEIAGGNIQYF.

The J gene is TRBJ2-7, the V gene TRBV7-9, with D hard to call. V gave up 2 bases and J gave up 2 bases, with 7 bases separating them. Germline V gene sequence: CDR1 SEHNR, CDR2 FQNEAQ (reference sequence). The CDR3 has 13 residues. As DNA, the CDR3 is TGTGCCAGCAGCTTAATGAGTCCCTACGAGCAGTACTTC. Translation gives CASSLMSPYEQYF.